This T cell receptor beta chain stems from a study of cytomegalovirus exposure and HLA in healthy donors. The PCR made use of 60 Vbeta and 13 Jbeta primers. Generated by immunoSEQ multiplex PCR, the TCRdb table keeps only in-frame clones and is missing some. In total, the table holds tens of thousands of clones. In germline, CDR1 is KGHSH, CDR2 LQKENI. The CDR3 runs to 13 residues. V shed 2 bases, J shed 6 bases, and the junction held 1 base outside the gene matches. Study results and caveats: Later work showed greater clonal expansion in HLA-associated TCR beta chains than in equally common others. Further analysis was carried out later, and it showed several of the most significant clusters appearing linked to common viral pathogens. It was confirmed in vitro that three of the CMV-associated chains were specific for CMV antigens. In all likelihood, a cluster of highly shared sequence variants was a sequencing artifact.

Comments on this clone: The target antigen is unknown.

Sequencing was carried out using PBMCs. This sequence joins TRBV18 and TRBJ1-1; TRBD1 matches at 9 bases. The receptor comes from a male donor in good health and CMV-seropositive. DNA for the CDR3: TGTGCCAGCTCACCAAGGACAGGGGCTGAAGCTTTCTTT. Residues: CASSPRTGAEAFF.